This TCR beta chain is drawn from a study of CD8 T cells in ankylosing spondylitis. This CDR3 has 16 residues. V shed 6 bases and J 1 base; nucleotides not matched to a gene: 5. This clonotype was observed a handful of times. MiXCR was run by TCRdb on the 5' RACE reads, yielding one entry per CDR3 protein. This table holds about 140,000 distinct CDR3 sequences, around 32% found once. Material: synovial fluid, either unsorted or a sorted T cell fraction (not recorded which). The chain is built from TRBV12-3 or TRBV12-4 and TRBJ2-5, with 13 bases that match TRBD2. This receptor was obtained from a male donor with ankylosing spondylitis. CDR3 protein: CASSPGLAGVQETQYF. The DNA for the CDR3 is TGTGCCAGCAGCCCTGGACTAGCGGGGGTCCAAGAGACCCAGTACTTC.